This record covers a single T cell receptor (beta chain). Germline CDR1 and CDR2: MNHEY and SMNVEV (reference sequence). The CDR3 spans 16 residues. Trimming pared 1 base from V and 7 bases from J, leaving 17 bases between. The sample originates from a study of graft-versus-host responses after intestinal transplantation. TCRdb keeps only in-frame clones here, not all; method: immunoSEQ multiplex PCR. The sample carries roughly 43,000 clones, about 95% recorded once. Sequences were derived from PBMCs, sampled roughly 51 weeks after intestinal transplant. The chain recombines TRBV27 with TRBJ1-5; D is unclear. This receptor was taken from a human patient who received an intestinal transplant, so some T cells may come from the graft donor. The CDR3: CASSLFSDPSGQPQHF. Here the CDR3 DNA reads TGTGCCAGCAGTTTATTCTCTGACCCCTCCGGGCAGCCCCAGCATTTT.